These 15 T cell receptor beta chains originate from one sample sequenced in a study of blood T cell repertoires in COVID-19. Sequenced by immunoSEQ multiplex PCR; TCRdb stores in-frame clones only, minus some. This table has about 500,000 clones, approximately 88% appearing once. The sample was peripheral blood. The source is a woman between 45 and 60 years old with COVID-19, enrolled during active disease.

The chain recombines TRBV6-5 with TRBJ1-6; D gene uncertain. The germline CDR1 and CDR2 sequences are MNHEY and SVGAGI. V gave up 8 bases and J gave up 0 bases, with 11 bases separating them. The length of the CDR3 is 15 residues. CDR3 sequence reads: CASGTGGSYNSPLHF. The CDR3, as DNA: TGTGCCAGCGGAACCGGAGGCTCCTATAATTCACCCCTCCACTTT.

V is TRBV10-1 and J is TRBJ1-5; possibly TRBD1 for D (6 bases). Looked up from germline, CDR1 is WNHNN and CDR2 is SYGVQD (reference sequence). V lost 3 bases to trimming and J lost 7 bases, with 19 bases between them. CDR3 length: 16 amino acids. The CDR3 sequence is CASSEGLGQTKQPQHF. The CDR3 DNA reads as TGCGCCAGCAGTGAAGGTCTAGGACAGACGAAACAGCCCCAGCATTTT.

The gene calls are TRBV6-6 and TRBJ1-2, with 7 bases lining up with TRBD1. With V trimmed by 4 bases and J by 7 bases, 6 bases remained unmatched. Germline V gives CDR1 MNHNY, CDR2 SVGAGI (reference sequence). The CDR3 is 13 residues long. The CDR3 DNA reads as TGTGCCAGCAGTTCAACAGGGGACCGTGGCTACACCTTC. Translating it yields CASSSTGDRGYTF.

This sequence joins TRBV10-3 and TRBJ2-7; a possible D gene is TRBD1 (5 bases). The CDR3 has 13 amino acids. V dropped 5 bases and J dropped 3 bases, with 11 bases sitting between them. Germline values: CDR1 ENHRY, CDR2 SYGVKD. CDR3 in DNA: TGTGCCATCAGTCCAGACAGCTACTACGAGCAGTACTTC. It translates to CAISPDSYYEQYF.

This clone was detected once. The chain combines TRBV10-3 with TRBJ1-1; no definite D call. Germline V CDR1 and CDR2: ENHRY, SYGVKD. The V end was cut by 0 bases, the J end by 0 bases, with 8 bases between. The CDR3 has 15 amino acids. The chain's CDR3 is CAISESGSLNTEAFF. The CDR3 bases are TGTGCCATCAGTGAGTCGGGGAGCCTGAACACTGAAGCTTTCTTT.

The CDR3 bases are TGTGCCAGCAGTGAAGAGCGGGGCTACGTCCTGACTTTC. Translated: CASSEERGYVLTF. The V and J genes are TRBV6-1 and TRBJ2-6, with 7 bases fitting TRBD2. CDR3 size: 13 residues. V was pared by 1 base and J by 11 bases, with 2 bases of the junction left unmatched. Germline CDR1 MNHNS, CDR2 SASEGT.

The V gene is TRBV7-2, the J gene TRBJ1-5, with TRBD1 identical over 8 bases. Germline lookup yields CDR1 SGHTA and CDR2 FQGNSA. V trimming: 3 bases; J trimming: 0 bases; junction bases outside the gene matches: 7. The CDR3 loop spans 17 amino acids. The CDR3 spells CASSFRGPTYSNQPQHF. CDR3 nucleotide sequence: TGTGCCAGCAGCTTCAGGGGGCCTACGTATAGCAATCAGCCCCAGCATTTT.

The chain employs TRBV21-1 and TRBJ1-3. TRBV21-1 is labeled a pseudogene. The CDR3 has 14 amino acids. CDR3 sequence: CASSRGGGGNTIYF. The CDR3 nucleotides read TGTGCCAGCAGTAGGGGGGGCGGTGGAAACACCATATATTTT.

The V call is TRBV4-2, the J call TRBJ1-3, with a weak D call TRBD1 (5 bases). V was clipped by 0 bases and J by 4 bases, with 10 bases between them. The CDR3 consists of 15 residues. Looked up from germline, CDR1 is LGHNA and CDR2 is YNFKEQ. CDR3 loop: CASSQDPGVGNTIYF. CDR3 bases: TGTGCCAGCAGCCAAGATCCGGGGGTGGGAAACACCATATATTTT.

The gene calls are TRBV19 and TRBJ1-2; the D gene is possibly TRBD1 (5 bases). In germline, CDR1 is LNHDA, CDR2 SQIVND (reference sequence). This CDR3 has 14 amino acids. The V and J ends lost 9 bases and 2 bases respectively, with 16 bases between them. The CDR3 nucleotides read TGTGCCAGCCGGGGGGTCGACGGCAACTATGGCTACACCTTC. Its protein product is CASRGVDGNYGYTF.

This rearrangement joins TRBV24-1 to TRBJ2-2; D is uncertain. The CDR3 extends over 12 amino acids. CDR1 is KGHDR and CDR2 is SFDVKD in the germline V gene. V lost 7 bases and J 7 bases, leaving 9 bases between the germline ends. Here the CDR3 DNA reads TGTGCCACCAGGGGCGCGAACGGGGAGCTGTTTTTT. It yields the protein CATRGANGELFF.

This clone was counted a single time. CDR3 loop: CASSSQGANTEAFF. DNA of the CDR3: TGCGCCAGCAGCTCTCAAGGGGCAAACACTGAAGCTTTCTTT. The rearrangement joins TRBV5-1 to TRBJ1-1; maybe TRBD1 (5 bases). Germline V gives CDR1 SGHRS, CDR2 YFSETQ. The CDR3 is 14 amino acids. Trimming pared 3 bases from V and 2 bases from J, leaving 11 bases between.

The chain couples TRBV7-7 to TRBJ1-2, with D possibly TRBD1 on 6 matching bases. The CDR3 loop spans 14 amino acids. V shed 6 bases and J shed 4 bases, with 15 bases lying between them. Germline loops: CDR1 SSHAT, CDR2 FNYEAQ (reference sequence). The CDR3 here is CASSHRAYGYGYTF. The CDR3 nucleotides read TGTGCCAGCAGTCACAGGGCGTACGGCTATGGCTACACCTTC.

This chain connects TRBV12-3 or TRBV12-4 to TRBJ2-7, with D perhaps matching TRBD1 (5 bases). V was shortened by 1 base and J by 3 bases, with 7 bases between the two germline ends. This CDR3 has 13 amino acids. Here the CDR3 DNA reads TGTGCCAGCAGTTTAGACAGGTTCTACGAGCAGTACTTC. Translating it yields CASSLDRFYEQYF.

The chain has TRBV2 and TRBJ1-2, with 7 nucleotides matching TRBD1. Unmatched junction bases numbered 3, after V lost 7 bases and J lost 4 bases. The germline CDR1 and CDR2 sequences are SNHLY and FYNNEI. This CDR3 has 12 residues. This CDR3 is CASTGTVYGYTF. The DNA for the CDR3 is TGTGCCAGCACCGGGACAGTCTATGGCTACACCTTC.